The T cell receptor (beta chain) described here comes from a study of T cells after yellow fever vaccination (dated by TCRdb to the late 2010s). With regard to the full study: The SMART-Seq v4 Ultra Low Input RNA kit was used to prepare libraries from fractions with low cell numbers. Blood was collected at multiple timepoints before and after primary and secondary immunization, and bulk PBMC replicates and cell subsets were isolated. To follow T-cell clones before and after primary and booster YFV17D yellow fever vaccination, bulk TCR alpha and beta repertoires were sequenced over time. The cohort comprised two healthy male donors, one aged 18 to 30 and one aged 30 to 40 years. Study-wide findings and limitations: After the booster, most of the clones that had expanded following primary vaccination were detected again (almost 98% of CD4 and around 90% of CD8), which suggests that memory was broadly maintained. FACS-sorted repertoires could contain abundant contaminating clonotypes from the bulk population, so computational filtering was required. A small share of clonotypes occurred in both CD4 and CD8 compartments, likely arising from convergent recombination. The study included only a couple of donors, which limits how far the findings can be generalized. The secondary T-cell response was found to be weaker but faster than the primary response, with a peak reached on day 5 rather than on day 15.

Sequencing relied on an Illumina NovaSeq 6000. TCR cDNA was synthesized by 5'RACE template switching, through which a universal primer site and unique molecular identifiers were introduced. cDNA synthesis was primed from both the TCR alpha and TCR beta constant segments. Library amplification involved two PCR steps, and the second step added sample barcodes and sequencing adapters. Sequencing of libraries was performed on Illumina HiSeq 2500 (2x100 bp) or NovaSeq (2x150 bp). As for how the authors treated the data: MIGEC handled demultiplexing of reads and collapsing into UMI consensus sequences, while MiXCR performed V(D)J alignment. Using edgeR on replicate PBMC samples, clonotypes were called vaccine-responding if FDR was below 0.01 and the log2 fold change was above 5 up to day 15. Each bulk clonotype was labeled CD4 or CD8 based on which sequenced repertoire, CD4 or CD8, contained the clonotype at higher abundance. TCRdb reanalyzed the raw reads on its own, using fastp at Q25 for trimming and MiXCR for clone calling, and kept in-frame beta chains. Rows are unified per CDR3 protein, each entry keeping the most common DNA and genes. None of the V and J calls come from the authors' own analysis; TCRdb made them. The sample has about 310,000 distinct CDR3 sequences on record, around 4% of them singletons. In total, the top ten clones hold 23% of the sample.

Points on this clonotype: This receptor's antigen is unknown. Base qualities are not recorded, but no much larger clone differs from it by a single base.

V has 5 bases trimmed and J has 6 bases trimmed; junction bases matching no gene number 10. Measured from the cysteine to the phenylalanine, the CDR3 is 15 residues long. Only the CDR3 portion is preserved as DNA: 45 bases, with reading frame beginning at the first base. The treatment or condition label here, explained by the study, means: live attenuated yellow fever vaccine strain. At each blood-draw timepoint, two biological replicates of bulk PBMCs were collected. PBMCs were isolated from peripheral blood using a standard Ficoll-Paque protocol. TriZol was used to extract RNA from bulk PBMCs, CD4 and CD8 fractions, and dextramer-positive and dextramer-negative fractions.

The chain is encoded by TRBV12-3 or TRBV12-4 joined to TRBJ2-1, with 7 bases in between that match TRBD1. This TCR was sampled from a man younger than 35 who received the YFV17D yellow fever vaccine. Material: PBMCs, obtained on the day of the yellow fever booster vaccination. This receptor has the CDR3 CASSLQGWGINEQFF. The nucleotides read TGTGCCAGCAGTCTACAGGGGTGGGGAATCAATGAGCAGTTCTTC.